Described below is a single T cell receptor (beta chain) sequence and its context. Libraries were prepared by immunoSEQ multiplex PCR; TCRdb keeps only in-frame clonotypes and omits some of them. Among over 55,000 clones listed, about nine tenths were seen once. The sample belongs to a study of blood T cell repertoires in COVID-19. Germline V gene lookup returns CDR1 LNHDA and CDR2 SQIVND (reference sequence). This CDR3 is built from 13 residues. Trimming stripped 5 bases from V and 6 bases from J, with 12 bases between. The sequenced sample consisted of peripheral blood. This clonotype was sampled from an elderly woman with COVID-19, enrolled during active disease. The chain links TRBV19 to TRBJ2-3; D may be TRBD2 (5 bases). The CDR3 loop is CASSFQLGDTQYF. In DNA, the CDR3 is TGTGCCAGTAGTTTTCAACTAGGGGATACGCAGTATTTT. Variable domain in full (rest from reference TRBV19 and TRBJ2-3): DGGITQSPKYLFRKEGQNVTLSCEQNLNHDAMYWYRQDPGQGLRLIYYSQIVNDFQKGDIAEGYSVSREKKESFPLTVTSAQKNPTAFYLCASSFQLGDTQYFGPGTRLTVL.